Each of the 11 T cell receptor beta chains below was sequenced from the same sample in a study of blood T cells in healthy people across ages. Through a sample-barcoded 5' primer and a J-beta primer mix, a second PCR was run for roughly 6 to 12 cycles. TCRdb independently ran MiXCR on the 5' RACE reads; one entry per CDR3 protein. The table records approximately 800,000 distinct CDR3 sequences, more than 55% of them present only once. Sequenced sample: blood. These receptors came from a man aged 35 to 55 in good health.

The chain carries TRBV12-3 or TRBV12-4 and TRBJ2-1; D remains ambiguous. The CDR3 consists of 15 residues. Trimming removed 3 bases from V and 5 bases from J, with 14 bases in between. CDR3: CASSFLGGRNNEQFF. CDR3 bases: TGTGCCAGCAGTTTTTTGGGCGGCAGGAACAATGAGCAGTTCTTC.

J is TRBJ2-4 and V is TRBV4-3, with 9 positions matching TRBD1. The germline CDR1 and CDR2 sequences are LGHNA and YSLEER. This CDR3 contains 19 residues. Unmatched junction bases numbered 11, after V lost 0 bases and J lost 2 bases. In nucleotides, the CDR3 is TGCGCCAGCAGCCAAGAAATGGTCTCCGGGACAGGGTCCAAAAACATTCAGTACTTC. It codes for CASSQEMVSGTGSKNIQYF.

This rearrangement joins TRBV12-3 or TRBV12-4 to TRBJ2-6; the D is unclear. Trimming took 5 bases from V and 0 from J, leaving 11 bases between them. The CDR3 sequence is 16 residues long. CDR3 DNA: TGTGCCAGCAGTCCGGCCCGGTCCTCTGGGGCCAACGTCCTGACTTTC. Protein product: CASSPARSSGANVLTF.

The chain recombines TRBV30 with TRBJ1-2, with TRBD1 matching 8 bases. This CDR3 region has 14 residues. The V segment lost 4 bases and the J segment 3 bases; nucleotides outside the gene matches: 7. The germline V gene encodes CDR1 GTSNPN and CDR2 SVGIG (reference sequence). CDR3 sequence: CAWKGQGAYYGYTF. The CDR3 DNA reads as TGTGCCTGGAAGGGGCAGGGGGCCTACTATGGCTACACCTTC. The full variable domain, with the rest looked up from reference TRBV30 and TRBJ1-2, is SQTIHQWPATLVQPVGSPLSLECTVEGTSNPNLYWYRQAAGRGLQLLFYSVGIGQISSEVPQNLSASRPQDRQFILSSKKLLLSDSGFYLCAWKGQGAYYGYTFGSGTRLTVV.

J is TRBJ2-1 and V is TRBV18, with TRBD2 matching over 14 bases. Germline V gene data show CDR1 as KGHSH and CDR2 as LQKENI. V shed 5 bases and J 10 bases; nucleotides not matched to a gene: 7. The CDR3 is made up of 15 amino acids. CDR3 sequence reads: CASSSPTSGRGEQFF. CDR3 DNA sequence: TGTGCCAGCTCATCCCCGACTAGCGGGAGGGGCGAGCAGTTCTTC.

The CDR3 DNA reads as TGTGCCAGCAGGGGGGGCACCAACCAAGAGACCCAGTACTTC. It encodes CASRGGTNQETQYF. The J gene is TRBJ2-5, the V gene TRBV7-2; D is possibly TRBD1 or TRBD2 (6 bases each). This CDR3 is 14 amino acids long. Trimming pared 6 bases from V and 0 bases from J, leaving 11 bases between. Germline V gene sequence: CDR1 SGHTA, CDR2 FQGNSA.

The gene calls are TRBV7-9 and TRBJ2-1; 11 bases are a match to TRBD2. The germline gives CDR1 SEHNR, CDR2 FQNEAQ (reference sequence). V was clipped by 5 bases and J by 6 bases; unmatched bases: 9. The CDR3 consists of 16 residues. This CDR3 reads CASSPLAGATTNEQFF. As DNA, the CDR3 is TGTGCCAGCAGCCCACTAGCGGGAGCGACGACCAATGAGCAGTTCTTC.

The rearrangement uses TRBV20-1 and TRBJ1-1; no firm D call. From germline, CDR1 is DFQATT and CDR2 SNEGSKA (reference sequence). This CDR3 spans 12 amino acids. The germline V and J ends were trimmed by 6 bases and 0 bases, with 8 bases remaining between them. In DNA form, the CDR3 reads TGCAGTGCCGATCGTATGAACACTGAAGCTTTCTTT. It codes for CSADRMNTEAFF.

This clonotype was counted between two and nine times. The V and J genes are TRBV7-2 and TRBJ2-5; 11 bases agree with TRBD2. Germline V gene data show CDR1 as SGHTA and CDR2 as FQGNSA. The CDR3 totals 18 residues. The V gene end was trimmed by 2 bases and the J gene end by 5 bases; junction bases not matched to a gene: 13. DNA of the CDR3: TGTGCCAGCAGCTTACTAGCGGGAGGAAGGGTCACCAGGGAGACCCAGTACTTC. It encodes CASSLLAGGRVTRETQYF.

There are a few counts of this clonotype. The chain uses TRBV13 and TRBJ2-1; the match to TRBD2 covers 11 bases. The CDR3 is made up of 16 amino acids. CDR1 is PRHDT and CDR2 is FYEKMQ in the germline V gene (reference sequence). Trimming cost V 5 bases and J 10 bases; bases outside gene matches: 13. In DNA, the CDR3 is TGTGCCAGCAGCGTTAGCGGGAGGGCCTTAATGGGGGAGCAGTTCTTC. Encoded protein: CASSVSGRALMGEQFF.

The chain uses TRBV6-4 and TRBJ2-3; TRBD1 aligns across 9 bases. Germline V gene sequence: CDR1 MRHNA, CDR2 SNTAGT. The CDR3 contains 14 residues. Unmatched junction bases numbered 7, after V lost 6 bases and J lost 6 bases. In nucleotides, the CDR3 is TGTGCCAGCAGGACCGGGACAGGGTCCGATACGCAGTATTTT. Protein: CASRTGTGSDTQYF.